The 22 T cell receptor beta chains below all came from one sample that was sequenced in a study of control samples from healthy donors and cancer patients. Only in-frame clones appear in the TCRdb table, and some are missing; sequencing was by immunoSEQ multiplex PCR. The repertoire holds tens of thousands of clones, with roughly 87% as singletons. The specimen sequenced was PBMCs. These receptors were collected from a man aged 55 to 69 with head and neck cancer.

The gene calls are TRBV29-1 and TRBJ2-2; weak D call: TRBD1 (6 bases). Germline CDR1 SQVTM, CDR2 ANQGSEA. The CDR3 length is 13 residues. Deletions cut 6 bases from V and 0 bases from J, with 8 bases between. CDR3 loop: CSVGATNTGELFF. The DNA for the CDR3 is TGCAGCGTGGGGGCTACGAACACCGGGGAGCTGTTTTTT.

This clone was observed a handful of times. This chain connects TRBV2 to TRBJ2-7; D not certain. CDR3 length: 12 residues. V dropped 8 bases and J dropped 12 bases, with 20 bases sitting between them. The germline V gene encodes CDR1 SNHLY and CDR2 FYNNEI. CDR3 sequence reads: CASGPWALVMYF. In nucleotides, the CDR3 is TGTGCCAGCGGCCCCTGGGCCCTGGTGATGTACTTC.

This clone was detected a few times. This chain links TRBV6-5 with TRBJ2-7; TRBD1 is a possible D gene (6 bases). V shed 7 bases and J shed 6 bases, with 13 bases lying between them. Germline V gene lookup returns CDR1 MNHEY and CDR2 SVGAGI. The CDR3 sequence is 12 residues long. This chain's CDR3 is CASTSGHPEQYF. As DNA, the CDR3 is TGTGCCAGCACCTCGGGACATCCCGAGCAGTACTTC.

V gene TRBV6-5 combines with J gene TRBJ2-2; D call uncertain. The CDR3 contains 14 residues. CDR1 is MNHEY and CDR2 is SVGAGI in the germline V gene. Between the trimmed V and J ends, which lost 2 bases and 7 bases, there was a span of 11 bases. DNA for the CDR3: TGTGCCAGCAGTTACGAAGCCGGGCACGGGGAGCTGTTTTTT. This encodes CASSYEAGHGELFF.

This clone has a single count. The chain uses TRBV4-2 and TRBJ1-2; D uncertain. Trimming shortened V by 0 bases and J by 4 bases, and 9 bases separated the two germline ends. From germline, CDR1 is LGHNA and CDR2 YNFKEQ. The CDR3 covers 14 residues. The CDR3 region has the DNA TGTGCCAGCAGCCAAGAAAGGGATGGCTATGGCTACACCTTC. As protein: CASSQERDGYGYTF.

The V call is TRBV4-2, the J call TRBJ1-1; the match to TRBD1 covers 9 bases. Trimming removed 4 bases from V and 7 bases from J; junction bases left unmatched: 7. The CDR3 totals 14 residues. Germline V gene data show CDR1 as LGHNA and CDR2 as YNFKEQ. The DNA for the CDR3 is TGTGCCAGCAGCCCCGAACCGGGACAGGGTGAAGCTTTCTTT. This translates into CASSPEPGQGEAFF.

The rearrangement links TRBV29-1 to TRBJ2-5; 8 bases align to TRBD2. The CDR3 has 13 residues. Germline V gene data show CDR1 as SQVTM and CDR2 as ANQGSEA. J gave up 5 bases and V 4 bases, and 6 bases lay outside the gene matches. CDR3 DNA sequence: TGCAGCGTTGGCCGGGAGGGGGGCGAGACCCAGTACTTC. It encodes CSVGREGGETQYF.

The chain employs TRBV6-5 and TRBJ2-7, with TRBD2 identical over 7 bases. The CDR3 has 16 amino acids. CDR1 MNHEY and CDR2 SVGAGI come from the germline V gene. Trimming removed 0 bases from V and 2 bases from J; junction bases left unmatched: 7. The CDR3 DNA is TGTGCCAGCAGTTACTCGATGGCGGGGGTGACCTACGAGCAGTACTTC. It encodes CASSYSMAGVTYEQYF.

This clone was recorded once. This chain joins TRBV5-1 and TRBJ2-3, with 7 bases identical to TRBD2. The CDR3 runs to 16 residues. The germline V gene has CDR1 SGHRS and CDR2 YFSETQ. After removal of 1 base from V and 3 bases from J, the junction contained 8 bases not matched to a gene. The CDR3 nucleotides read TGCGCCAGCAGCTTGCTGGAAGCGGGAAGGACAGATACGCAGTATTTT. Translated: CASSLLEAGRTDTQYF.

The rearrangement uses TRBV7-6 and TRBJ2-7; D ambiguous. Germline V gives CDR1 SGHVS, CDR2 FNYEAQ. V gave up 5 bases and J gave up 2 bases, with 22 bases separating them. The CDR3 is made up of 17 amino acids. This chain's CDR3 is CASSHGSMGLAPYEQYF. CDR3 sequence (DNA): TGTGCCAGCAGCCACGGTTCGATGGGATTGGCACCCTACGAGCAGTACTTC.

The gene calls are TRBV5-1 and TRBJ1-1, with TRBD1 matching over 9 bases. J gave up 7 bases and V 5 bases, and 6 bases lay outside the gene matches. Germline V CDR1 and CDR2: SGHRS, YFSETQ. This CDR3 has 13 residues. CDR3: CASRWTGAGEAFF. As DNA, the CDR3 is TGCGCCAGCAGATGGACAGGGGCTGGTGAAGCTTTCTTT.

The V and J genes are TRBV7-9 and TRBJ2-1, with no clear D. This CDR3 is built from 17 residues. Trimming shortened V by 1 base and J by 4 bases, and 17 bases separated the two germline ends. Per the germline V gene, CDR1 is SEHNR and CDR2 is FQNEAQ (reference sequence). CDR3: CASSLEKRQAPYNEQFF. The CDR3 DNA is TGTGCCAGCAGCTTAGAAAAGCGTCAAGCTCCATACAATGAGCAGTTCTTC.

The CDR3 loop reads CASSYRGTNEKLFF. The DNA for the CDR3 is TGTGCCAGCAGCTACAGGGGAACTAATGAAAAACTGTTTTTT. The rearrangement joins TRBV27 to TRBJ1-4; 7 nucleotides agree with TRBD1. V trimming: 6 bases; J trimming: 1 base; junction bases outside the gene matches: 2. CDR3 size: 14 residues. Germline V gene sequence: CDR1 MNHEY, CDR2 SMNVEV (reference sequence).

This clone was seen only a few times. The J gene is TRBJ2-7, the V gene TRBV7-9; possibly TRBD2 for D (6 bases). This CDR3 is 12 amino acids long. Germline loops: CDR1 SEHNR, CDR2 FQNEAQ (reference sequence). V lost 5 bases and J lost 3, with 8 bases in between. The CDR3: CASSGRSYEQYF. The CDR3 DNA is TGTGCCAGCAGCGGGAGGAGCTACGAGCAGTACTTC.

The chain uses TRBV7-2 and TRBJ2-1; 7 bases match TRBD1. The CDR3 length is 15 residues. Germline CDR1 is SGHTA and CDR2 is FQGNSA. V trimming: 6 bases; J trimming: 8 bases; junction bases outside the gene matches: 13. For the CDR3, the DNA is TGTGCCAGCAGTTCGAGACAGGGAAATAGGGATGAGCAGTTCTTC. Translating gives CASSSRQGNRDEQFF.

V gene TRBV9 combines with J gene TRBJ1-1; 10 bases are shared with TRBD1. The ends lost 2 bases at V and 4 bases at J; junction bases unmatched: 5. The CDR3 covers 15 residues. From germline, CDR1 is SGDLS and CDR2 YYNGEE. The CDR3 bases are TGTGCCAGCAGCGTCTCCGGACAGGGGGTCACTGAAGCTTTCTTT. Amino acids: CASSVSGQGVTEAFF. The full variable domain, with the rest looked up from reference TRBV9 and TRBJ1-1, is DSGVTQTPKHLITATGQRVTLRCSPRSGDLSVYWYQQSLDQGLQFLIQYYNGEERAKGNILERFSAQQFPDLHSELNLSSLELGDSALYFCASSVSGQGVTEAFFGQGTRLTVV.

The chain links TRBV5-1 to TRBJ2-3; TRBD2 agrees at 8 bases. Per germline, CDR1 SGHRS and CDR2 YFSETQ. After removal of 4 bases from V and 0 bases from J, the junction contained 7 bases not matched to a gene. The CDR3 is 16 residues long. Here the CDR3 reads CASSPGLALSTDTQYF. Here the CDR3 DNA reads TGCGCCAGCAGCCCCGGACTAGCCCTAAGCACAGATACGCAGTATTTT.

The CDR3 protein is CASSARGRAEAFF. CDR3 coding DNA: TGTGCCAGCAGCGCCAGGGGAAGAGCTGAAGCTTTCTTT. The chain recombines TRBV9 with TRBJ1-1, with TRBD1 as a possible D gene (6 bases). Germline CDR1 SGDLS, CDR2 YYNGEE. The CDR3 contains 13 residues. V lost 3 bases and J 6 bases, leaving 12 bases between the germline ends.

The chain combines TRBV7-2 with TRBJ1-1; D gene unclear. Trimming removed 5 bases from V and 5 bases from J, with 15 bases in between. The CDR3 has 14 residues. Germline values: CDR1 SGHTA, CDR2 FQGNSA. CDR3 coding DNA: TGTGCCAGCAGCCCCTACACCATGGGGACTGAAGCTTTCTTT. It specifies CASSPYTMGTEAFF.

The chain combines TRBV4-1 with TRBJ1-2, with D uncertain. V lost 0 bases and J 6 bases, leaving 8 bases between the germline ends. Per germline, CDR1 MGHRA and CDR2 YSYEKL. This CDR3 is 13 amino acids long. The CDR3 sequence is CASSQDMGDGYTF. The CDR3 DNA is TGCGCCAGCAGCCAAGATATGGGAGATGGCTACACCTTC.

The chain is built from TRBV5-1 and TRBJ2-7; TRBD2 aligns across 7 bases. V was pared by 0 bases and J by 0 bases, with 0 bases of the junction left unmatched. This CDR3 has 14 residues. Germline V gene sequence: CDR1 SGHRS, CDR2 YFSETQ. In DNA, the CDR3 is TGCGCCAGCAGCTTGGGCGGGAGCTCCTACGAGCAGTACTTC. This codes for CASSLGGSSYEQYF. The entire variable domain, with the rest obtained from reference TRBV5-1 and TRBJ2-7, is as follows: KAGVTQTPRYLIKTRGQQVTLSCSPISGHRSVSWYQQTPGQGLQFLFEYFSETQRNKGNFPGRFSGRQFSNSRSEMNVSTLELGDSALYLCASSLGGSSYEQYFGPGTRLTVT.

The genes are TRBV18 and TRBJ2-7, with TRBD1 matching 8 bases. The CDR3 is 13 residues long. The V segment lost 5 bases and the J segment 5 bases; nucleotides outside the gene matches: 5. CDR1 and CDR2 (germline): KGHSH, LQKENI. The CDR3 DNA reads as TGTGCCAGCTCAGGAACAGGGGGGAACGAGCAGTACTTC. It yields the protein CASSGTGGNEQYF.